This T cell receptor beta chain was identified in a study of naive and memory T cell subsets (dated by TCRdb to between 2016 and 2019). For the study in its entirety: An open-source, UMI-based TCR alpha and beta sequencing pipeline was applied to sorted naive and memory peripheral blood T cell subsets. The functional CMV T cell responses agreed completely with IgG serology results. RNA was DNase-treated and reverse transcribed with TCR constant-region primers, mostly using SuperScript III.

The library was prepared using UMI-ligation and nested PCR. An equimolar mix of two oligonucleotides covering both TRBC1 and TRBC2 was used as the beta constant-region primer. A single-stranded oligonucleotide containing the SP2 primer and a 12-nucleotide UMI was joined to the 3' end of the cDNA by T4 RNA ligase 1. Four rounds of PCR were used to amplify ligated cDNA, with nested alpha and beta constant-region primers being used together with the SP2 primer. Incubation of the ligation reaction lasted about 19-24 hours at 16 degrees C. PCR2 was usually performed as a SYBR Green qPCR and halted at a preset threshold so that over-amplification would not occur. All purifications after the first were performed with Agencourt AMPure XP magnetic beads. Library quantification was done by Qubit, followed by a TapeStation check on which the main peak was expected at around 650 bp. Pooled libraries were sequenced on an Illumina MiSeq using v2 2x251 paired-end kits, and typically about 0.9-2 million reads were obtained per sample. Each sample was pooled at 3 to 5 nM, and roughly 4.5-7% PhiX was included to help cluster recognition. Concerning the study's data processing: FASTQ reads processed by Demultiplexor were assigned V and J genes by Decombinator through tag matching that tolerated a single base-pair mismatch. UMIs were used by Collapsinator to correct both sequencing errors and frequency errors arising from PCR heterogeneity. CDR3Translator translated TCRs and extracted CDR3s from the conserved cysteine to the FGXG phenylalanine, flagging non-productive sequences. Gini, Shannon entropy and inverse Simpson indices were computed after subsampling the repertoires to the same number of UMI-defined TCRs. Within the linear range, a power law was fitted by maximum likelihood to the distributions of clonotype abundance. On one naive CD8 sample, the pipeline and MIGEC gave similar UMI counts, unique TCR numbers and clonal distributions. In one analysis, naive TCRs also found in any memory subset of the same donor were removed from the naive repertoire. A set of several thousand CMV-associated CDR3 sequences, compiled from VDJdb and a published dataset, was used to search the repertoires. Through fastp at Q25 and MiXCR, TCRdb rebuilt clones from the public reads, retaining in-frame beta chains. Identical CDR3 protein sequences are pooled into one entry, listed with their most common genes and DNA. For this entry, the V and J calls and clone size follow TCRdb and not the study's own pipeline. The sample table holds under 150,000 distinct CDR3 sequences, of which approximately 15% were seen once. The ten top clones hold approximately 0.13% of the sample.

Reading the germline V gene gives CDR1 ENHRY and CDR2 SYGVKD. The CDR3 contains 11 residues, cysteine and phenylalanine counted. The DNA shown is the 33-base CDR3, in frame from base 1. Trimming costs V 10 bases and J 10 bases, and their ends lie 14 bases apart. A remark on this clonotype: There is no known antigen for this receptor. No base quality values were provided; no much bigger clone lies one nucleotide off.

From the second PCR step onward, the TCR alpha chain libraries and the TCR beta chain libraries were amplified separately. To determine each donor's CMV status, fresh PBMCs were stimulated overnight with CMV viral lysate, and IFNgamma production from CD4+ T cells was then assessed. CD4 T cells were positively selected using Miltenyi beads, after which CD8 T cells were positively selected from the CD4-negative fraction. Cells were stained for CD3, CD4, CD8, CD45RA, CD27 and a live/dead dye and were sorted on a BD Aria II into four subsets based on CD45RA and CD27. A few healthy volunteers provided blood, and each donor's sample was split into CD4 and CD8 T cells and then further divided into four differentiation subsets. Approximately 120 ml of peripheral blood was drawn per donor, and PBMC were isolated by Ficoll-Paque PLUS density-gradient centrifugation. Sorted cells were lysed in RLT buffer, after which RNA was extracted using a Qiagen RNeasy kit and stored at -80 degrees C.

The research as a whole found: A power law was followed by TCR abundance, with an exponent that differed between naive and memory subsets but was consistent across the three individuals. After error correction, only a single occurrence was seen for over 95% of naive TCR sequences, so much steeper abundance distributions were produced than in memory subsets. The repertoire findings for the naive and memory subsets could not be validated against a ground truth because none was available. In both CD4 and CD8 cells, the Gini index increased while Shannon and inverse Simpson diversity decreased from naive through CM, EM and EMRA. A few larger clonotypes were present in naive repertoires, especially CD8 naive repertoires, and these clonotypes were possibly memory cells re-expressing CD45RA. Single alpha or beta chain sequences, rather than paired alpha/beta receptors, were used to define clonotypes. RNA-based TCR counts may be affected by expression changes linked to T cell activation and differentiation.

Sequenced input: naive CD4+ T cells from blood. Interpreted using the paper, the cell subset or site label stands for: naive T cells, CD45RA high CD27+. The TCR sequence derives from a human donor in good health. The rearrangement combines TRBV10-3 with TRBJ2-1, with the D call perhaps TRBD1 or TRBD2, as 5 bases match in each case. Here is the DNA: TGTGCCACCGATCGGGGCGAAGAGCAGTTCTTC. It specifies CATDRGEEQFF.